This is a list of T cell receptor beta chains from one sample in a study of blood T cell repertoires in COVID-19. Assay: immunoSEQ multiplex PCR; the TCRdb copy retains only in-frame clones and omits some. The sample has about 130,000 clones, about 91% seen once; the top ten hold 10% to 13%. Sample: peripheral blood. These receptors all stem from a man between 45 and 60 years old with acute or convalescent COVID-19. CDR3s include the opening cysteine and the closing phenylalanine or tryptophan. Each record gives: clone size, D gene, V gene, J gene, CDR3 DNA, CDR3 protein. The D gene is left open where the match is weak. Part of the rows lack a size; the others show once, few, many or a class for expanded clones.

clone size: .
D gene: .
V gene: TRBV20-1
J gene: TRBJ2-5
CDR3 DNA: TGCAGTGCTAGTGTATTTGGGCGGGTACAAGAGACCCAGTACTTC
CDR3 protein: CSASVFGRVQETQYF

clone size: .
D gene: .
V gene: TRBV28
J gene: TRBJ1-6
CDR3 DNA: TGTGCCAGCAGTTTGGGAGGAGGAAGGGTTAATTCACCCCTCCACTTT
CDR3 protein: CASSLGGGRVNSPLHF

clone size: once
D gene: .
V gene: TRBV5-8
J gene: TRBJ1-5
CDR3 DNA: TGTGCCAGCAGCTTGGTTGTGGCAGGGGAACAGCCCCAGCATTTT
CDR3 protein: CASSLVVAGEQPQHF

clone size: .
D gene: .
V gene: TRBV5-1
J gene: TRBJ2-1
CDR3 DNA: TGCGCCAGCAGCTTGGACGGGAGAAGATTCAATGAGCAGTTCTTC
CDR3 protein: CASSLDGRRFNEQFF

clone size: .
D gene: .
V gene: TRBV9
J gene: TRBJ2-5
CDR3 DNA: TGTGCCAGCAGCTCCGAGGGCGGCTATTCCCCCAAGTGGGAGACCCAGTACTTC
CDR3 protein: CASSSEGGYSPKWETQYF

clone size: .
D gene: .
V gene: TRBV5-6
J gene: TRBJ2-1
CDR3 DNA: TGTGCCAGCAGCTTGCTGACGGGAGAAGGCCGTGAGCAGTTCTTC
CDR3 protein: CASSLLTGEGREQFF

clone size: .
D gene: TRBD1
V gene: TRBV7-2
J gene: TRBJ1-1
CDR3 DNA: TGTGCCAGCAGTTTATTGGGACAGGGGTTGGCTGAAGCTTTCTTT
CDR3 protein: CASSLLGQGLAEAFF

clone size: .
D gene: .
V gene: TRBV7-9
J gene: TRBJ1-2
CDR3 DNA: TGTGCCAGCAGCCCCGGCGGAGCGACGGATTATGGCTACACCTTC
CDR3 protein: CASSPGGATDYGYTF

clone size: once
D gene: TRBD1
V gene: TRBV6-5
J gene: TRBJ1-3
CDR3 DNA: TGTGCCACCAAAATGGGACAGGGGGCTGGAAACACCATATATTTT
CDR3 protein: CATKMGQGAGNTIYF

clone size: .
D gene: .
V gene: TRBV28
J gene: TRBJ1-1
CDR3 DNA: TGTGCCAGCACCCTACACGGGAAAGCTTTCTTT
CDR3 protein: CASTLHGKAFF

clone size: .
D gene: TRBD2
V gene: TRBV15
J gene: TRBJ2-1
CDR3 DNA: TGTGCCACCACCAGAGGGAGGGTGGCCTACAATGAGCAGTTCTTC
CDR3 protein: CATTRGRVAYNEQFF

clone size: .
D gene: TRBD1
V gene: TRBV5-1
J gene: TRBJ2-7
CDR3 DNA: TGCGCCAGCAGCTGGACAGGGAGTCAAGAGCAGTACTTC
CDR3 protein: CASSWTGSQEQYF

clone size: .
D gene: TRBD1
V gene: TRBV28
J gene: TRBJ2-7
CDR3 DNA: TGTGCCAGCAGTCACTACAGGGGGCGATGGTCCTACGAGCAGTACTTC
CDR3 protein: CASSHYRGRWSYEQYF

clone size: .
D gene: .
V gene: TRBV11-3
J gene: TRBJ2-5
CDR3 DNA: TGTGCCAGCAGCCAGGGGAGCCAAGAGACCCAGTACTTC
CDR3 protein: CASSQGSQETQYF

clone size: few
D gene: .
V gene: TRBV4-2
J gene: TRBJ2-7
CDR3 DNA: TGTGCCAGCAGCCAAGGGACTCTCCTCTACGAGCAGTACTTC
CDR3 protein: CASSQGTLLYEQYF

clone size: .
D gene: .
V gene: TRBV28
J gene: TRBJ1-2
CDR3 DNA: TGTGCCAGCAGTCCAGGATCTACCAGGGGTGGCTACACCTTC
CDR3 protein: CASSPGSTRGGYTF

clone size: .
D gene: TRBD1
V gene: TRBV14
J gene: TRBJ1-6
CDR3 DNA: TGTGCCAGCAGCCAGGATACCGGGACAGGGAGTTCACCCCTCCACTTT
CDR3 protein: CASSQDTGTGSSPLHF

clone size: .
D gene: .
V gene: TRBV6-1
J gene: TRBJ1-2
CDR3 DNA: TGTGCCAGCAGTGAGCCGGGGGGTAACTATGGCTACACCTTC
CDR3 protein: CASSEPGGNYGYTF

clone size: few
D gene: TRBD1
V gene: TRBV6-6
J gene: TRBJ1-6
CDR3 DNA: TGTGCCAGCAGTTACGGGACAGGCGGTTCACCCCTCCACTTT
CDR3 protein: CASSYGTGGSPLHF

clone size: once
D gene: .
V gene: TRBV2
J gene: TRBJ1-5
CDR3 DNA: TGTGCCAGCAGTTCAACGTCAGGGTTAGTCCAGCCCCAGCATTTT
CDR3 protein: CASSSTSGLVQPQHF

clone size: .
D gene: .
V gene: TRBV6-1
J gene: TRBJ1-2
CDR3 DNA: TGTGCCAGCAGTGAAGTTATAGGGGCAAACTATGGCTACACCTTC
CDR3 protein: CASSEVIGANYGYTF

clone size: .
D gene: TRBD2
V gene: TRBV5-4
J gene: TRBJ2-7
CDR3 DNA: TGTGCCAGCAGCAGTGGGAGGGTTCGATCGGGCGAGCAGTACTTC
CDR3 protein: CASSSGRVRSGEQYF

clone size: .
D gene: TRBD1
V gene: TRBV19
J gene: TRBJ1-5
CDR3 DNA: TGTGCCAGTAGCAGGGGGCCTCAGCCCCAGCATTTT
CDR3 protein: CASSRGPQPQHF

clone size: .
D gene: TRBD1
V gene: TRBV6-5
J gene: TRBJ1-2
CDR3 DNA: TGTGCCAGCAGTCCCGGGACAGGCTATGGCTACACCTTC
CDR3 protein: CASSPGTGYGYTF

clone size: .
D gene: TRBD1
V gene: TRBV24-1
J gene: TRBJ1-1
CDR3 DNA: TGTGCCACGGAGGACAGGGGTGGCACTGAAGCTTTCTTT
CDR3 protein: CATEDRGGTEAFF

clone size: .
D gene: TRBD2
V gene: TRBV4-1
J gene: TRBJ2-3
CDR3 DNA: TGCGCCAGCAGCCAGAGAGGGACTAGCGGGGGAGGGGATACGCAGTATTTT
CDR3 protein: CASSQRGTSGGGDTQYF

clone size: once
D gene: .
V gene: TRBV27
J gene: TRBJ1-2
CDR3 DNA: TGTGCCAGCAGTCTCACAGGGTTCGGGGGCTACACCTTC
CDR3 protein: CASSLTGFGGYTF

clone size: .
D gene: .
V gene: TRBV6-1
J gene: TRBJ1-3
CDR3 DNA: TGTGCCAGCAGTGAATCCTCGAGGCCAACTGGAAACACCATATATTTT
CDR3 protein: CASSESSRPTGNTIYF

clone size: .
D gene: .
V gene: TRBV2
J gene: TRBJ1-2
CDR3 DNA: TGTGCCAGCAGTGAAATGAGCAGGGCGGCTGGCTACACCTTC
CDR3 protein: CASSEMSRAAGYTF

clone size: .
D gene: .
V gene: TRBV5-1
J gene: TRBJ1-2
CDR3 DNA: TGCGCCAGCAGCTTGGTAGGAGGGGTGCTTGGCTACACCTTC
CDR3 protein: CASSLVGGVLGYTF

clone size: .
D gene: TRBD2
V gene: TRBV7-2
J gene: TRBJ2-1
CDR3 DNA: TGTGCCAGCAGCCTAGCGGGAGCCTACAATGAGCAGTTCTTC
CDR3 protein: CASSLAGAYNEQFF

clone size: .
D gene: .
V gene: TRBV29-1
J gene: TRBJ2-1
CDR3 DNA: TGCAGCGTTGAAGCCAATTGGGGGCAGATCAATGAGCAGTTCTTC
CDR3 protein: CSVEANWGQINEQFF

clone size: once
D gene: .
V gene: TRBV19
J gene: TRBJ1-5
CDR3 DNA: TGTGCCAGTAGTATTGGGATGTCAGCCGAGGGCGGGTATCAGCCCCAGCATTTT
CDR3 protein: CASSIGMSAEGGYQPQHF

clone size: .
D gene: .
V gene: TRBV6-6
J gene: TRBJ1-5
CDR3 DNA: TGTGCCAGCAGTTATGGTGTTGCAGGGAAGGGTCAGCCCCAGCATTTT
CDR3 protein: CASSYGVAGKGQPQHF

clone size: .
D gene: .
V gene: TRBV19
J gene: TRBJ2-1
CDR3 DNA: TGTGCCAGTAGTATCGACCGAATCGGGGAGCAGTTCTTC
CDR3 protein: CASSIDRIGEQFF

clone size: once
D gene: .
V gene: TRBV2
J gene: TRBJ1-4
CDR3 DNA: TGTGCCAGCAGTGCCGGGGGAGCCAATAATGAAAAACTGTTTTTT
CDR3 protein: CASSAGGANNEKLFF

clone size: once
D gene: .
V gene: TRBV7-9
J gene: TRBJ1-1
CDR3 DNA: TGTGCCAGCAGCAAAGAAGCTGGCACTGAAGCTTTCTTT
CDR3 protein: CASSKEAGTEAFF

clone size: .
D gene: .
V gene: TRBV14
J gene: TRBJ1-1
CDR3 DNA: TGTGCCAGCAGCCATCCCCCCCCAAAGAACACTGAAGCTTTCTTT
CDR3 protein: CASSHPPPKNTEAFF

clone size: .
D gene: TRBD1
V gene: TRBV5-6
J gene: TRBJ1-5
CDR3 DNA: TGTGCCAGCAGCCTATTCGGACAGGGAAAGGTCAATCAGCCCCAGCATTTT
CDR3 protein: CASSLFGQGKVNQPQHF

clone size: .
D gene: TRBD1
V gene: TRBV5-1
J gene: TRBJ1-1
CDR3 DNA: TGCGCCAGCAGCTTGGGACAGGGGTTAGTAGACACTGAAGCTTTCTTT
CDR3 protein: CASSLGQGLVDTEAFF

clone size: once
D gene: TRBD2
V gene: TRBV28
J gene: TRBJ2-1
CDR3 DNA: TGTGCCAGCAGCTATACTAGCGGTACCTACAATGAGCAGTTCTTC
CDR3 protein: CASSYTSGTYNEQFF

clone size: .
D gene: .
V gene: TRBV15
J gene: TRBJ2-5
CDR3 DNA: TGTGCCACCAGCAGAGTGTCGGGACAAGAGACCCAGTACTTC
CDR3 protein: CATSRVSGQETQYF

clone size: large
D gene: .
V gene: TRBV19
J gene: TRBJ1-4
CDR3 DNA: TGTGCCAGTAGCCAAGACAGTGGGCAAAATGAAAAACTGTTTTTT
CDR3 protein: CASSQDSGQNEKLFF

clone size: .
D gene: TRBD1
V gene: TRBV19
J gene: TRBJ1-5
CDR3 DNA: TGTGCCAGTAGTAGATCCGGGACAGGGTACAATCAGCCCCAGCATTTT
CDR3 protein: CASSRSGTGYNQPQHF

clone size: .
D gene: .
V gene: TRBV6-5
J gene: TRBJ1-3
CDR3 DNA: TGTGCCAGCAGAGACACAGGACACTCTGGAAACACCATATATTTT
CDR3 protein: CASRDTGHSGNTIYF